The 10 T cell receptor beta chains in this list originate from one sample, sequenced in a study of blood T cell repertoires in COVID-19. The method was immunoSEQ multiplex PCR; TCRdb's version includes in-frame clones alone and lacks a portion of them. This table has about 320,000 clones, approximately 89% appearing once. The sample was peripheral blood. All receptors come from a woman aged 25 to 45 with COVID-19, enrolled during active disease.

The V gene is TRBV27, the J gene TRBJ2-1, with a possible D match to TRBD1 (6 bases). V was clipped by 1 base and J by 9 bases, with 10 bases between them. Looked up from germline, CDR1 is MNHEY and CDR2 is SMNVEV (reference sequence). The CDR3 runs 13 residues. This CDR3 is CASSLLGASEQFF. The CDR3 nucleotides read TGTGCCAGCAGTTTATTGGGGGCAAGTGAGCAGTTCTTC.

The chain combines TRBV11-2 with TRBJ1-2; no firm D call. Germline V CDR1 and CDR2: SGHAT, FQNNGV. The V and J ends lost 0 bases and 4 bases respectively, with 12 bases between them. The CDR3 has 15 amino acids. CDR3 residues: CASSLDSPGFYGYTF. CDR3 in DNA: TGTGCCAGCAGCTTAGATTCCCCGGGTTTCTATGGCTACACCTTC.

The chain couples TRBV30 to TRBJ1-5, with D perhaps TRBD1 (5 bases). CDR3 length: 13 amino acids. CDR1 and CDR2 (germline): GTSNPN, SVGIG (reference sequence). The germline V and J ends were trimmed by 0 bases and 9 bases, with 12 bases remaining between them. The DNA of the CDR3 is TGTGCCTGGAGTGTGGGGACTGACCGGCCCCAGCATTTT. Protein product: CAWSVGTDRPQHF.

V gene TRBV6-4 combines with J gene TRBJ1-2, with 7 bases fitting TRBD1. The V gene's germline CDR1 is MRHNA and CDR2 SNTAGT. The CDR3 has 14 amino acids. V shed 7 bases and J 3 bases; nucleotides not matched to a gene: 8. CDR3 sequence: CASIRVTGDYGYTF. The CDR3 region has the DNA TGTGCCAGCATTAGGGTTACAGGGGACTATGGCTACACCTTC.

The V and J genes are TRBV4-1 and TRBJ1-1; D might be TRBD1 (5 bases). V was trimmed by 2 bases and J by 1 base, leaving 8 bases between them. This CDR3 spans 14 amino acids. Germline-derived CDR1 and CDR2 are MGHRA and YSYEKL. CDR3 DNA: TGCGCCAGCAGCCAACGGGACTCGAACACTGAAGCTTTCTTT. Its protein is CASSQRDSNTEAFF.

This chain uses TRBV3-1 (or the pseudogene TRBV3-2) with TRBJ2-3, with 10 bases fitting TRBD2. Germline V CDR1 and CDR2: LGHDT, YNNKEL (reference sequence). The CDR3 contains 18 residues. The V and J ends lost 1 base and 6 bases, in that order; junction bases with no gene match: 13. In nucleotides, the CDR3 is TGTGCCAGCAGCCAAGTCGGATTAGCGGGGGGCCGGTCGGATACGCAGTATTTT. As protein: CASSQVGLAGGRSDTQYF.

The chain has TRBV11-2 and TRBJ1-4; TRBD1 is a possible D gene (5 bases). The CDR3 is 13 amino acids. CDR1 is SGHAT and CDR2 is FQNNGV in the germline V gene. V was pared by 1 base and J by 10 bases, with 10 bases between. CDR3: CASSLVDSLKLFF. In nucleotides, the CDR3 is TGTGCCAGCAGCTTAGTTGACAGCCTAAAACTGTTTTTT. The full variable domain, in which reference TRBV11-2 and TRBJ1-4 provide the parts outside the CDR3, is EAGVAQSPRYKIIEKRQSVAFWCNPISGHATLYWYQQILGQGPKLLIQFQNNGVVDDSQLPKDRFSAERLKGVDSTLKIQPAKLEDSAVYLCASSLVDSLKLFFGSGTQLSVL.

The chain joins TRBV29-1 to TRBJ2-3, with D possibly being TRBD1 (5 bases). In germline, CDR1 is SQVTM, CDR2 ANQGSEA. V lost 2 bases, J lost 1 base, and 10 bases lay in between. CDR3 length equals 14 residues. The CDR3 sequence: CSVENRLGTDTQYF. As DNA, the CDR3 is TGCAGCGTTGAAAACAGGCTCGGCACAGATACGCAGTATTTT.

J is TRBJ1-5 and V is TRBV18; TRBD1 might be the D (5 bases). Germline loops: CDR1 KGHSH, CDR2 LQKENI. The CDR3 totals 13 residues. With 6 bases removed from V and 4 bases from J, the gap between germline ends came to 10 bases. In DNA form, the CDR3 reads TGTGCCAGCTCCCCTGGGACTAATCAGCCCCAGCATTTT. This translates into CASSPGTNQPQHF.

In its sample, this clone was seen a few times. J is TRBJ1-5 and V is TRBV27; D is possibly TRBD1 (5 bases). Germline V CDR1 and CDR2: MNHEY, SMNVEV (reference sequence). Between the trimmed V and J ends, which lost 6 bases and 1 base, there was a span of 13 bases. This CDR3 comprises 15 residues. This CDR3 is CASRAGLVSNQPQHF. The CDR3 region has the DNA TGTGCCAGCAGAGCGGGACTCGTCAGCAATCAGCCCCAGCATTTT.